The 15 T cell receptor beta chains presented below share a single source sample, sequenced in a study of PD-L1 blockade in urothelial cancer. Assay used: immunoSEQ multiplex PCR; TCRdb lists only in-frame clones, some missing. The data contain over 45,000 clones, roughly nine tenths of them seen just once; the ten biggest clones take up roughly 8.2%. The input for sequencing was PBMCs, taken around atezolizumab (anti-PD-L1) treatment. Receptor source: a man aged 55 to 69 with urothelial cancer.

The chain joins TRBV4-3 to TRBJ2-1; the match to TRBD1 covers 12 bases. In germline, CDR1 is LGHNA, CDR2 YSLEER. Trimming cost V 0 bases and J 8 bases; bases outside gene matches: 11. CDR3 size: 18 residues. The chain's CDR3 is CASSQDISGTGGAYEQFF. DNA for the CDR3: TGCGCCAGCAGCCAAGATATTTCGGGGACAGGGGGCGCCTATGAGCAGTTCTTC.

This chain uses TRBV4-3 with TRBJ1-4, with TRBD1 matching over 9 bases. Per the germline V gene, CDR1 is LGHNA and CDR2 is YSLEER. CDR3 size: 14 residues. V lost 4 bases and J lost 6; bases outside the gene matches: 3. CDR3 sequence (DNA): TGCGCCAGCAGCCTACGGACAGGGGATGAAAAACTGTTTTTT. It is translated as CASSLRTGDEKLFF.

This chain connects TRBV7-9 to TRBJ2-5; 10 positions agree with TRBD1. The CDR3 has 14 residues. Trimming removed 5 bases from V and 4 bases from J; junction bases left unmatched: 4. Germline CDR1 is SEHNR and CDR2 is FQNEAQ (reference sequence). This CDR3 is CASSATGGRETQYF. The CDR3 region has the DNA TGTGCCAGCAGCGCGACAGGGGGCAGAGAGACCCAGTACTTC.

The rearrangement joins TRBV15 to TRBJ2-3, with D possibly TRBD2 on 5 matching bases. V lost 0 bases and J 1 base, leaving 11 bases between the germline ends. The CDR3 is made up of 16 amino acids. Germline V lookup: CDR1 LNHNV, CDR2 YYDKDF (reference sequence). The CDR3 sequence: CATSRDLAEGTDTQYF. The CDR3 nucleotides are TGTGCCACCAGCAGAGATCTCGCGGAGGGCACAGATACGCAGTATTTT. Full variable domain (missing parts from reference TRBV15 and TRBJ2-3): DAMVIQNPRYQVTQFGKPVTLSCSQTLNHNVMYWYQQKSSQAPKLLFHYYDKDFNNEADTPDNFQSRRPNTSFCFLDIRSPGLGDTAMYLCATSRDLAEGTDTQYFGPGTRLTVL.

The V and J genes are TRBV7-3 and TRBJ1-3; a weak D match, TRBD1 (6 bases). V lost 5 bases to trimming and J lost 1 base, with 18 bases between them. CDR1 and CDR2 (germline): SGHTA, FQGTGA. The CDR3 is 17 residues long. The chain's CDR3 is CASSPQRGRTSGNTIYF. In DNA, the CDR3 is TGTGCCAGCAGCCCCCAGAGGGGGAGAACTTCTGGAAACACCATATATTTT. The full variable domain, rest sourced from reference TRBV7-3 and TRBJ1-3, is GAGVSQTPSNKVTEKGKYVELRCDPISGHTALYWYRQSLGQGPEFLIYFQGTGAADDSGLPNDRFFAVRPEGSVSTLKIQRTERGDSAVYLCASSPQRGRTSGNTIYFGEGSWLTVV.

The J gene is TRBJ2-1, the V gene TRBV19; tentatively, D is TRBD1 (6 bases). CDR1 and CDR2 (germline): LNHDA, SQIVND (reference sequence). The ends were cut back, 0 bases at V and 2 bases at J, with 11 bases in the middle. This CDR3 has 16 residues. CDR3 coding DNA: TGTGCCAGTAGTATAGATCCCAGGGGTGCCTACAATGAGCAGTTCTTC. Translating it yields CASSIDPRGAYNEQFF.

J is TRBJ2-3 and V is TRBV4-1; 10 bases map to TRBD2. CDR3 length: 17 amino acids. V dropped 0 bases and J dropped 3; count of bases not matched to a gene: 6. Germline assignment: CDR1 MGHRA and CDR2 YSYEKL. This CDR3 is CASSQDELAGITDTQYF. CDR3 sequence (DNA): TGCGCCAGCAGCCAAGATGAACTAGCGGGGATAACAGATACGCAGTATTTT.

The chain links TRBV5-1 to TRBJ1-2; D possibly corresponds to TRBD1 (6 bases). CDR1 and CDR2 (germline): SGHRS, YFSETQ. The CDR3 is 13 amino acids. With 5 bases removed from V and 0 bases from J, the gap between germline ends came to 8 bases. CDR3 nucleotides: TGCGCCAGCAGAGGGGGAGCTAACTATGGCTACACCTTC. Protein: CASRGGANYGYTF.

The chain has TRBV10-3 and TRBJ2-3, with TRBD1 as a possible D gene (5 bases). V lost 5 bases to trimming and J lost 1 base, with 13 bases between them. Germline values: CDR1 ENHRY, CDR2 SYGVKD. CDR3 length equals 15 residues. CDR3 DNA sequence: TGTGCCATCAGTAGGACAAGGGCGGGCACAGATACGCAGTATTTT. It translates to CAISRTRAGTDTQYF.

The chain joins TRBV5-1 to TRBJ2-5; a weak D match, TRBD1 (5 bases). Germline V lookup: CDR1 SGHRS, CDR2 YFSETQ. The germline V and J ends were trimmed by 4 bases and 3 bases, with 10 bases remaining between them. This CDR3 has 13 amino acids. For the CDR3, the DNA is TGCGCCAGCAGCACTACAGGAGAAGAGACCCAGTACTTC. It is translated as CASSTTGEETQYF.

This clone was recorded only once. The V call is TRBV5-4, the J call TRBJ1-2; weak D call: TRBD1 (5 bases). The CDR3 spans 17 residues. Germline lookup yields CDR1 SGHNT and CDR2 YYREEE (reference sequence). Trimming took off 4 bases at V and 1 base at J, with 20 bases between the two ends. This chain's CDR3 is CASSPTTPTELNYGYTF. The CDR3 coding sequence is TGTGCCAGCAGCCCAACTACCCCGACAGAGCTTAACTATGGCTACACCTTC. Full variable domain (rest looked up from reference TRBV5-4 and TRBJ1-2): ETGVTQSPTHLIKTRGQQVTLRCSSQSGHNTVSWYQQALGQGPQFIFQYYREEENGRGNFPPRFSGLQFPNYSSELNVNALELDDSALYLCASSPTTPTELNYGYTFGSGTRLTVV.

The chain uses TRBV6-5 and TRBJ1-1; 8 nucleotides align to TRBD1. This CDR3 has 15 residues. Germline V CDR1 and CDR2: MNHEY, SVGAGI. The trim removed 4 bases at V and 4 bases at J, leaving 8 bases unmatched. The CDR3 region is CASSSAATGGTEAFF. The CDR3 DNA is TGTGCCAGCAGTTCCGCCGCAACAGGGGGCACTGAAGCTTTCTTT.

The chain has TRBV11-3 and TRBJ1-2; TRBD1 might be the D (6 bases). Per the germline V gene, CDR1 is SGHNT and CDR2 is YENEEA. V gave up 5 bases and J gave up 7 bases, with 17 bases separating them. CDR3 length equals 14 residues. The CDR3 here is CASSQARGASGYTF. CDR3 bases: TGTGCCAGCAGCCAAGCCAGGGGCGCGTCTGGCTACACCTTC.

The chain joins TRBV14 to TRBJ2-7; D unresolved. CDR3 length equals 17 residues. V lost 4 bases to trimming and J lost 2 bases, with 21 bases between them. Germline loops: CDR1 SGHDN, CDR2 FVKESK. The CDR3 loop is CASSPRDRLPSTYEQYF. The DNA for the CDR3 is TGTGCCAGCAGCCCTAGAGACCGCCTCCCTTCCACCTACGAGCAGTACTTC.

This clone has more than one count but fewer than ten. The chain uses TRBV5-1 and TRBJ2-3, with D possibly being TRBD2 (6 bases). From germline, CDR1 is SGHRS and CDR2 YFSETQ. Trimming shortened V by 2 bases and J by 1 base, and 14 bases separated the two germline ends. The CDR3 extends over 16 amino acids. The CDR3 is CASSFGTGPGTDTQYF. CDR3 in DNA: TGCGCCAGCAGCTTCGGGACTGGCCCTGGCACAGATACGCAGTATTTT.